The rows below give T cell receptor beta chains drawn from one sample of a study of shared clonotypes between healthy human individuals. Produced via immunoSEQ multiplex PCR; TCRdb's table is partial and in-frame only. The profile shows around 1,900,000 clones, approximately 92% of them singletons. Sequencing used naive CD8+ T cells from PBMCs. The receptors here all came from a man aged 18-30 years in good health. Some clones in this sample may be carry-over from other donors' samples. Both conserved end residues are part of each CDR3. Fields, in order: V gene, D gene, J gene, clone size, CDR3 DNA, CDR3 protein. The D gene is left open where the match is weak. Expanded clones get a size class; other rows say once, few or many, or leave the size out.

v_gene: TRBV7-9; d_gene: TRBD1; j_gene: TRBJ1-5; abundance: NA; CDR3nt: TGTGCCAGCAGCTTGGGGGACAGACCCAATCAGCCCCAGCATTTT; CDR3aa: CASSLGDRPNQPQHF
v_gene: TRBV9; d_gene: TRBD2; j_gene: TRBJ2-2; abundance: few; CDR3nt: TGTGCCAGCAGCACCCCCAGACTAGCAGTAAACACCGGGGAGCTGTTTTTT; CDR3aa: CASSTPRLAVNTGELFF
v_gene: TRBV6-1; d_gene: NA; j_gene: TRBJ2-7; abundance: once; CDR3nt: TGTGCCAGCAGCTTGGTTGGCTTTTCCTACGAGCAGTACTTC; CDR3aa: CASSLVGFSYEQYF
v_gene: TRBV11-1; d_gene: NA; j_gene: TRBJ1-1; abundance: NA; CDR3nt: TGTGCCAGCAGCTTAGCCTGGGGCCGGCACACTGAAGCTTTCTTT; CDR3aa: CASSLAWGRHTEAFF
v_gene: TRBV4-1; d_gene: NA; j_gene: TRBJ2-1; abundance: NA; CDR3nt: TGCGCCAGCAGCCAAGGGTCTGGAGTGCCCGAGCAGTTCTTC; CDR3aa: CASSQGSGVPEQFF
v_gene: TRBV28; d_gene: NA; j_gene: TRBJ2-7; abundance: NA; CDR3nt: TGTGCCAGCAGTGTGGGGAGAGGGGATGAGCAGTACTTC; CDR3aa: CASSVGRGDEQYF
v_gene: TRBV6-1; d_gene: NA; j_gene: TRBJ2-1; abundance: once; CDR3nt: TGTGCCACCTCGCCTTCCGGTGAGCAGTTCTTC; CDR3aa: CATSPSGEQFF
v_gene: TRBV15; d_gene: NA; j_gene: TRBJ1-1; abundance: NA; CDR3nt: TGTGCCACCAGCGGACGGGACCCCCACACTGAAGCTTTCTTT; CDR3aa: CATSGRDPHTEAFF
v_gene: TRBV6-1; d_gene: NA; j_gene: TRBJ1-5; abundance: few; CDR3nt: TGTGCCAGCAGTGAAGTACTCACTCAGCCCCAGCATTTT; CDR3aa: CASSEVLTQPQHF
v_gene: TRBV19; d_gene: TRBD2; j_gene: TRBJ2-1; abundance: NA; CDR3nt: TGTGCCAGTACCCTAACGGGGGGGGGTGAGCAGTTCTTC; CDR3aa: CASTLTGGGEQFF
v_gene: TRBV5-6; d_gene: NA; j_gene: TRBJ2-7; abundance: NA; CDR3nt: TGTGCCAGCATCGGAGCAACTTCCTACGAGCAGTACTTC; CDR3aa: CASIGATSYEQYF
v_gene: TRBV7-9; d_gene: TRBD1; j_gene: TRBJ2-7; abundance: once; CDR3nt: TGTGCCAGCAGCTTAGTGGGACAGGTCTACGAGCAGTACTTC; CDR3aa: CASSLVGQVYEQYF
v_gene: TRBV6-5; d_gene: TRBD2; j_gene: TRBJ2-5; abundance: NA; CDR3nt: TGTGCCAGCAGTTACCGTGTCTCCGGGAGGGAGACCCAGTACTTC; CDR3aa: CASSYRVSGRETQYF
v_gene: TRBV19; d_gene: NA; j_gene: TRBJ1-2; abundance: NA; CDR3nt: TGTGCCAGTAGTGCGACCTTCTATGGCTACACCTTC; CDR3aa: CASSATFYGYTF
v_gene: TRBV27; d_gene: TRBD2; j_gene: TRBJ2-5; abundance: NA; CDR3nt: TGTGCCAGCAGCCACCTACCGGGGCTAGCGGAAGTACAAGAGACCCAGTACTTC; CDR3aa: CASSHLPGLAEVQETQYF
v_gene: TRBV7-2; d_gene: TRBD2; j_gene: TRBJ2-1; abundance: NA; CDR3nt: TGTGCCAGCAGCCTATTAGCGGGGAAGGGTCTTGACAATGAGCAGTTCTTC; CDR3aa: CASSLLAGKGLDNEQFF
v_gene: TRBV5-1; d_gene: NA; j_gene: TRBJ2-7; abundance: NA; CDR3nt: TGCGCCAGCAGCGGGTGGGGACCACACAACGAGCAGTACTTC; CDR3aa: CASSGWGPHNEQYF
v_gene: TRBV19; d_gene: NA; j_gene: TRBJ1-4; abundance: NA; CDR3nt: TGTGCCAGTAGTACCCCGCGGACAGCCGGAGGGGGGGCAACTAATGAAAAACTGTTTTTT; CDR3aa: CASSTPRTAGGGATNEKLFF
v_gene: TRBV4-2; d_gene: TRBD2; j_gene: TRBJ2-2; abundance: NA; CDR3nt: TGTGCCAGCAGCCATCCGATAGCGGGAAGCACCGGGGAGCTGTTTTTT; CDR3aa: CASSHPIAGSTGELFF
v_gene: TRBV27; d_gene: TRBD2; j_gene: TRBJ2-5; abundance: NA; CDR3nt: TGTGCCAGCAGTCCTATGCGGGGAGGGGAGACCCAGTACTTC; CDR3aa: CASSPMRGGETQYF
v_gene: TRBV9; d_gene: NA; j_gene: TRBJ2-7; abundance: NA; CDR3nt: TGTGCCAGCAGCCCGGGAGGGGACAGGGAATTCTACGAGCAGTACTTC; CDR3aa: CASSPGGDREFYEQYF
v_gene: TRBV4-3; d_gene: TRBD1; j_gene: TRBJ2-3; abundance: NA; CDR3nt: TGCGCCAGCAGCCAGACGGACAGGGCCGGAGATACGCAGTATTTT; CDR3aa: CASSQTDRAGDTQYF
v_gene: TRBV6-1; d_gene: TRBD1; j_gene: TRBJ2-7; abundance: NA; CDR3nt: TGTGCCAGCAGTGCTTACGCCGGACAGGGCTACGAGCAGTACTTC; CDR3aa: CASSAYAGQGYEQYF
v_gene: TRBV27; d_gene: TRBD2; j_gene: TRBJ2-7; abundance: NA; CDR3nt: TGTGCCAGCAGGAAAGGACTAGCGGGTTGGGACGAGCAGTACTTC; CDR3aa: CASRKGLAGWDEQYF
v_gene: TRBV25-1; d_gene: NA; j_gene: TRBJ2-7; abundance: NA; CDR3nt: TGTGCCAGCACGAACAGGGAAATCGACGAGCAGTACTTC; CDR3aa: CASTNREIDEQYF
v_gene: TRBV18; d_gene: NA; j_gene: TRBJ2-3; abundance: NA; CDR3nt: TGTGCCAGCTCCCAGGACACGGTCCGTACAGATACGCAGTATTTT; CDR3aa: CASSQDTVRTDTQYF
v_gene: TRBV19; d_gene: TRBD1; j_gene: TRBJ1-2; abundance: NA; CDR3nt: TGTGCCAGTAGTACTGACAGGGCACGACTGGGGGACTATGGCTACACCTTC; CDR3aa: CASSTDRARLGDYGYTF
v_gene: TRBV7-9; d_gene: TRBD1; j_gene: TRBJ2-5; abundance: once; CDR3nt: TGTGCCAGCAGCTTAGTAGGGACAGGGGAAAAAAAGAAGACCCAGTACTTC; CDR3aa: CASSLVGTGEKKKTQYF
v_gene: TRBV28; d_gene: TRBD2; j_gene: TRBJ2-1; abundance: NA; CDR3nt: TGTGCCAGCAGTGCTAGCGGACCTTACAATGAGCAGTTCTTC; CDR3aa: CASSASGPYNEQFF
v_gene: TRBV6-1; d_gene: NA; j_gene: TRBJ2-1; abundance: NA; CDR3nt: TGTGCCAGCAGTGAAATGGACCCCTCCTACAATGAGCAGTTCTTC; CDR3aa: CASSEMDPSYNEQFF
v_gene: TRBV7-9; d_gene: TRBD2; j_gene: TRBJ2-5; abundance: once; CDR3nt: TGTGCCAGCAGCCCACCCGGGGGGCGGGAGGGCTATATTGAGACCCAGTACTTC; CDR3aa: CASSPPGGREGYIETQYF